A single sample is the source of the 12 T cell receptor beta chains below, sequenced in a study of OX40 agonist ivuxolimab in advanced cancers. Measured with immunoSEQ multiplex PCR; TCRdb has only the in-frame clones, and not every one. This sample yields 90,000 to 100,000 clones, of which around nine tenths are seen a single time; more than 0.8% belongs to the top ten. The source was CD4+ or CD8+ T cells sorted from blood, collected in a trial of the OX40 agonist ivuxolimab. The receptors come from an adult with an advanced solid tumor such as melanoma, head and neck, liver or kidney cancer.

The genes are TRBV28 and TRBJ1-2, with D possibly TRBD1 on 5 matching bases. This CDR3 spans 15 amino acids. Per germline, CDR1 MDHEN and CDR2 SYDVKM. V lost 3 bases and J 4 bases, leaving 15 bases between the germline ends. The CDR3 spells CASSFPPGRGYGYTF. The DNA for the CDR3 is TGTGCCAGCAGTTTCCCCCCAGGGAGGGGCTATGGCTACACCTTC.

The V and J genes are TRBV6-5 and TRBJ2-5; D might be TRBD1 (6 bases). From germline, CDR1 is MNHEY and CDR2 SVGAGI. The CDR3 runs 13 residues. Trimming cost V 5 bases and J 5 bases, with 12 bases left between them. CDR3 protein: CASSVQGTETQYF. The CDR3 region has the DNA TGTGCCAGCAGTGTTCAGGGGACGGAGACCCAGTACTTC.

The V call is TRBV25-1, the J call TRBJ2-3; the D gene is possibly TRBD2 (5 bases). There are 14 residues in the CDR3. Per germline, CDR1 MGHDK and CDR2 SYGVNS. Trimming took 6 bases from V and 6 from J, leaving 16 bases between them. The CDR3 protein is CASSTSSTGDTQYF. The CDR3 region has the DNA TGTGCCAGCAGCACATCTTCGACGGGGGATACGCAGTATTTT. Supplemented by reference TRBV25-1 and TRBJ2-3, the full variable domain reads EADIYQTPRYLVIGTGKKITLECSQTMGHDKMYWYQQDPGMELHLIHYSYGVNSTEKGDLSSESTVSRIRTEHFPLTLESARPSHTSQYLCASSTSSTGDTQYFGPGTRLTVL.

The chain recombines TRBV20-1 with TRBJ2-5; D uncertain. The CDR3 extends over 11 amino acids. Trimming left V 3 bases short and J 5 bases short, with 7 bases between. The V gene's germline CDR1 is DFQATT and CDR2 SNEGSKA (reference sequence). The CDR3 reads CSARGRETQYF. DNA for the CDR3: TGCAGTGCTAGGGGCCGCGAGACCCAGTACTTC.

The chain recombines TRBV6-1 with TRBJ1-2; D unclear. Trimming pared 0 bases from V and 1 base from J, leaving 6 bases between. The CDR3 contains 14 residues. CDR1 and CDR2 (germline): MNHNS, SASEGT. The CDR3 loop is CASSEARSNYGYTF. CDR3 bases: TGTGCCAGCAGTGAAGCGAGAAGTAACTATGGCTACACCTTC.

This clone appeared a few times. The chain carries TRBV7-2 and TRBJ1-1; tentative D call: TRBD1 (6 bases). From germline, CDR1 is SGHTA and CDR2 FQGNSA. V dropped 2 bases and J dropped 5 bases, with 15 bases sitting between them. This CDR3 is built from 15 residues. DNA of the CDR3: TGTGCCAGCAGCTTAAAAGGAGGGGGTAGTACTGAAGCTTTCTTT. This sequence encodes CASSLKGGGSTEAFF.

In DNA form, the CDR3 reads TGTGCCAGCTCACCTGGGACAGGATCGGTGAATGAGCAGTTCTTC. Translated: CASSPGTGSVNEQFF. This rearrangement joins TRBV18 to TRBJ2-1, with TRBD1 identical over 8 bases. The CDR3 runs 15 residues. The germline V gene has CDR1 KGHSH and CDR2 LQKENI. The V segment lost 3 bases and the J segment 7 bases; nucleotides outside the gene matches: 8.

This chain connects TRBV7-2 to TRBJ2-1; D may correspond to TRBD1 or TRBD2 (5 bases each). Trimming stripped 0 bases from V and 5 bases from J, with 11 bases between. The V gene's germline CDR1 is SGHTA and CDR2 FQGNSA. The CDR3 runs 15 residues. The chain's CDR3 is CASSLAGAKNNEQFF. As DNA, the CDR3 is TGTGCCAGCAGCTTAGCCGGGGCCAAGAACAATGAGCAGTTCTTC.

The chain couples TRBV18 to TRBJ2-2; no clear D. The ends were cut back, 2 bases at V and 5 bases at J, with 3 bases in the middle. Germline CDR1 reads KGHSH; CDR2 reads LQKENI. CDR3 length: 12 residues. The CDR3 is CASSPSTGELFF. For the CDR3, the DNA is TGTGCCAGCTCACCATCAACCGGGGAGCTGTTTTTT.

The V and J genes are TRBV10-1 and TRBJ2-7; no reliable D call. Trimming took off 9 bases at V and 6 bases at J, with 9 bases between the two ends. CDR1 is WNHNN and CDR2 is SYGVQD in the germline V gene (reference sequence). The CDR3 is 10 amino acids. The CDR3 DNA follows: TGCGCCAGGGCCAGAGGCGAGCAGTACGTC. The encoded protein is CARARGEQYV.

The chain carries TRBV7-9 and TRBJ1-1; possibly TRBD1 for D (6 bases). V gave up 5 bases and J gave up 3 bases, with 10 bases separating them. This CDR3 has 13 amino acids. Germline CDR1 SEHNR, CDR2 FQNEAQ (reference sequence). The CDR3 spells CASSARGDTEAFF. In DNA, the CDR3 is TGTGCCAGCAGCGCTAGGGGGGACACTGAAGCTTTCTTT.

This clone was observed a handful of times. The rearrangement joins TRBV2 to TRBJ1-5, with D uncertain. This CDR3 spans 15 amino acids. V was trimmed by 0 bases and J by 4 bases, leaving 10 bases between them. Germline CDR1 is SNHLY and CDR2 is FYNNEI. CDR3 sequence: CASSEARTENQPQHF. Here the CDR3 DNA reads TGTGCCAGCAGTGAAGCCCGGACCGAAAATCAGCCCCAGCATTTT.